The TCR beta chain described here comes from a study of CD8+CD57+ T cells in acquired aplastic anemia. Study-level information: DNA recovered from sorted CD4+ and CD8+ cells had a mean of about 3.5 ug.

Patients chosen for sequencing had shown CD8+CD57+ cell expansion by flow cytometry. Genomic DNA acted as the template from which TCR beta VDJ combination and CDR3 sequence profiling were carried out. TCRdb ran MiXCR on the reads and lists one entry per CDR3 protein. Among about 180,000 distinct CDR3 sequences listed, roughly 43% were seen once. This CDR3 is built from 12 residues. Germline-derived CDR1 and CDR2 are DFQATT and SNEGSKA (reference sequence). The V and J ends lost 6 bases and 1 base respectively, with 9 bases between them. The clonotype was recovered from a human donor with aplastic anemia. The sequencing sample was made of sorted CD4+, CD8+, or CD8+CD57+ T cells (not recorded which) from PBMCs. The chain is built from TRBV20-1 and TRBJ1-1; possible D gene TRBD1, 6 bases. In DNA, the CDR3 is TGCAGTGCCTTGGGGGCGAACACTGAAGCTTTCTTT. Its protein is CSALGANTEAFF.